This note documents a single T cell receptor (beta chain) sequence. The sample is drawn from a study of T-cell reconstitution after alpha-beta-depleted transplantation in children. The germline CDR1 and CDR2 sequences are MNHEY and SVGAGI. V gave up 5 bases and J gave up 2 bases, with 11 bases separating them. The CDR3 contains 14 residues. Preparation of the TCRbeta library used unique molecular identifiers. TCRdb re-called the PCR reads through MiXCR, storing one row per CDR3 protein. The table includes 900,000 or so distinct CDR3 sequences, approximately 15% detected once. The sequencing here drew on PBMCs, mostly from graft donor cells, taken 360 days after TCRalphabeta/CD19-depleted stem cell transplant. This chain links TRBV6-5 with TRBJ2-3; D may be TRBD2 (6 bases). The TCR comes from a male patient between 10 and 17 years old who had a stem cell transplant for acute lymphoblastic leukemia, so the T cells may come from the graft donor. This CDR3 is CASSTSPYTDTQYF. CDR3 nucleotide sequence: TGTGCCAGCAGTACTAGCCCCTACACAGATACGCAGTATTTT.